This T cell receptor (beta chain) originates from a study of CD8 T cells in ankylosing spondylitis. Study-wide results and caveats: In ankylosing spondylitis blood, a motif of roughly 8 highly homologous TCR beta variants appeared characteristic. As for the disease-linked clones, they showed a CD8+ phenotype and occurred at relatively low frequencies in peripheral blood. The clones that were linked to disease were reported to be significantly enriched in matched synovial fluid samples from ankylosing spondylitis patients.

Regarding this clonotype: Its antigen is unknown.

By quantitative 5'-RACE with molecular barcodes, the TCR beta libraries were made. Using its own MiXCR run on the 5' RACE reads, TCRdb lists one record per CDR3 protein. The data contain 450,000 to 550,000 distinct CDR3 sequences, about 5.7% of them singletons. The TCR originated in a male donor with ankylosing spondylitis. Sequences were obtained from blood, either unsorted or a sorted T cell fraction (not recorded which).

The CDR3 DNA reads TGTGCCAGTAGGGGACCGCTAAGCGCCGGGGAGCTGTTTTTT. As protein: CASRGPLSAGELFF. The chain is built from TRBV19 and TRBJ2-2; D may match TRBD1 or TRBD2 (5 bases each). The germline V gene has CDR1 LNHDA and CDR2 SQIVND (reference sequence). Trimming removed 6 bases at V and 6 bases at J, with 14 bases between. There are 14 residues in the CDR3.